The next 29 T cell receptor beta chains were all read from a single sample in a study of cytomegalovirus exposure and HLA in healthy donors. PCR employed 60 Vbeta and 13 Jbeta primers. The repertoire was sequenced with immunoSEQ multiplex PCR; TCRdb's copy has only in-frame clones and lacks some. Among fewer than 300,000 clones listed, 70% to 90% were seen once. Sample: PBMCs. Receptor source: a man aged 35 to 55 in good health and CMV-seropositive.

This chain connects TRBV28 to TRBJ2-1, with D tentatively TRBD2 (5 bases). The CDR3 is 11 residues long. Trimming removed 6 bases at V and 12 bases at J, with 12 bases between. Germline V CDR1 and CDR2: MDHEN, SYDVKM. The DNA for the CDR3 is TGTGCCAGCAGACTCACCGGGATGCAGTTCTTC. Protein product: CASRLTGMQFF. Looking up the rest from reference TRBV28 and TRBJ2-1 gives the full variable domain: DVKVTQSSRYLVKRTGEKVFLECVQDMDHENMFWYRQDPGLGLRLIYFSYDVKMKEKGDIPEGYSVSREKKERFSLILESASTNQTSMYLCASRLTGMQFFGPGTRLTVL.

The V and J genes are TRBV28 and TRBJ2-7; the match to TRBD2 covers 11 bases. CDR1 MDHEN and CDR2 SYDVKM come from the germline V gene. CDR3 size: 15 residues. V lost 6 bases, J lost 6 bases, and 10 bases stayed unmatched. CDR3 amino acids: CASRLTSGKLAEQYF. The CDR3 DNA is TGTGCCAGCAGGCTGACTAGCGGGAAGCTGGCCGAGCAGTACTTC.

The rearrangement links TRBV6-5 to TRBJ2-7; 10 bases align to TRBD2. V lost 5 bases, J lost 1 base, and 2 bases stayed unmatched. CDR3 length: 14 residues. Germline CDR1 and CDR2: MNHEY and SVGAGI. In DNA form, the CDR3 reads TGTGCCAGCAGTAGTAGCGGGAGGTCCTACGAGCAGTACTTC. This encodes CASSSSGRSYEQYF.

The gene calls are TRBV28 and TRBJ2-1; TRBD2 might be the D (6 bases). CDR1 and CDR2 (germline): MDHEN, SYDVKM. Trimming left V 3 bases short and J 12 bases short, with 15 bases between. This CDR3 contains 13 residues. In nucleotides, the CDR3 is TGTGCCAGCAGTTTTCAAACCCCGGGACTGCAGTTCTTC. This translates into CASSFQTPGLQFF.

This chain connects TRBV2 to TRBJ2-1; D possibly corresponds to TRBD1 (5 bases). V was pared by 8 bases and J by 10 bases, with 21 bases between. The germline gives CDR1 SNHLY, CDR2 FYNNEI. The CDR3 runs to 14 residues. CDR3 sequence (DNA): TGTGCCAGCCGCCCCAGGGCACTACCCCCCGAGCAGTTCTTC. Translation: CASRPRALPPEQFF.

The rearrangement joins TRBV28 to TRBJ2-7; no clear D gene. CDR3 size: 14 residues. Trimming cost V 4 bases and J 2 bases, with 12 bases left between them. Germline CDR1 is MDHEN and CDR2 is SYDVKM. CDR3 nucleotide sequence: TGTGCCAGCAGTTCTCTCAGGAAAACCTACGAGCAGTACTTC. Protein: CASSSLRKTYEQYF.

This clone was seen at least ten times. This chain connects TRBV7-2 to TRBJ2-1, with 10 positions matching TRBD1. This CDR3 has 17 residues. Germline V gives CDR1 SGHTA, CDR2 FQGNSA. V dropped 5 bases and J dropped 6; count of bases not matched to a gene: 13. CDR3 nucleotide sequence: TGTGCCAGCAGCCCGCGCGGTCTCGGGACAGGGGTCAATGAGCAGTTCTTC. It yields the protein CASSPRGLGTGVNEQFF. Full variable domain (outside the CDR3, taken from reference TRBV7-2 and TRBJ2-1): GAGVSQSPSNKVTEKGKDVELRCDPISGHTALYWYRQSLGQGLEFLIYFQGNSAPDKSGLPSDRFSAERTGGSVSTLTIQRTQQEDSAVYLCASSPRGLGTGVNEQFFGPGTRLTVL.

V usage is TRBV29-1 and J usage is TRBJ2-1, with 11 bases aligning to TRBD2. This CDR3 region has 13 residues. CDR1 SQVTM and CDR2 ANQGSEA come from the germline V gene. The chain's CDR3 is CRIAGGTYNEQFF. The CDR3 DNA reads TGCAGGATAGCGGGAGGGACCTACAATGAGCAGTTCTTC.

This chain joins TRBV18 and TRBJ2-7; D uncertain. The V and J ends lost 0 bases and 2 bases respectively, with 2 bases between them. Germline V gene sequence: CDR1 KGHSH, CDR2 LQKENI. The CDR3 sequence is 12 residues long. For the CDR3, the DNA is TGTGCCAGCTCACCACCCACCTACGAGCAGTACTTC. This codes for CASSPPTYEQYF.

The chain uses TRBV6-1 and TRBJ1-2, with 8 bases fitting TRBD1. CDR3 length equals 12 residues. CDR1 is MNHNS and CDR2 is SASEGT in the germline V gene. The junction had 4 bases not matched to a gene; V was cut back by 9 bases and J by 4 bases. The CDR3, as DNA: TGTGCCAGTGCCAGGGGGCCCTATGGCTACACCTTC. Translation: CASARGPYGYTF.

With respect to this clone: At one boundary the junction diverges from the germline segment, which might be a read error. This chain connects TRBV28 to TRBJ1-1; D remains unclear. The CDR3 totals 19 residues. Per the germline V gene, CDR1 is MDHEN and CDR2 is SYDVKM. In DNA, the CDR3 is TGTGCCAGCAGATTATCCCGGCAGGCACCTCATCATGTGAACACTGAAGCTTTCTTT. This codes for CASRLSRQAPHHVNTEAFF.

The chain uses TRBV11-2 and TRBJ2-7, with 9 bases identical to TRBD2. CDR3 size: 15 residues. Per the germline V gene, CDR1 is SGHAT and CDR2 is FQNNGV. The V segment lost 5 bases and the J segment 4 bases; nucleotides outside the gene matches: 9. CDR3 region: CASSRGRTSEYEQYF. The CDR3 nucleotides read TGTGCCAGCAGCCGGGGCAGGACTAGCGAATACGAGCAGTACTTC.

This clone was seen just once. This sequence joins TRBV28 and TRBJ1-2; D gene ambiguous. The CDR3 runs to 13 residues. Trimming pared 3 bases from V and 8 bases from J, leaving 13 bases between. Germline V gene lookup returns CDR1 MDHEN and CDR2 SYDVKM. The CDR3, as DNA: TGTGCCAGCAGTTTCGCCCTCTTGGAGGGCTACACCTTC. It codes for CASSFALLEGYTF.

The chain couples TRBV15 to TRBJ2-5, with TRBD1 matching over 7 bases. The CDR3 extends over 15 amino acids. Looked up from germline, CDR1 is LNHNV and CDR2 is YYDKDF (reference sequence). V dropped 0 bases and J dropped 3; count of bases not matched to a gene: 4. The CDR3 nucleotides read TGTGCCACCAGCAGAGATGACGGGACAGAAGAGACCCAGTACTTC. Translation: CATSRDDGTEETQYF.

This sequence joins TRBV7-2 and TRBJ2-3; D remains ambiguous. The CDR3 totals 12 residues. CDR1 is SGHTA, CDR2 FQGNSA, per germline. Trimming cost V 5 bases and J 2 bases, with 5 bases left between them. The CDR3 is CASSLYTDTQYF. DNA of the CDR3: TGTGCCAGCAGCCTCTACACAGATACGCAGTATTTT.

V is TRBV6-5 and J is TRBJ1-4; D remains unclear. CDR1 MNHEY and CDR2 SVGAGI come from the germline V gene. V lost 4 bases and J lost 7, with 16 bases in between. CDR3 length equals 15 residues. Here the CDR3 DNA reads TGTGCCAGCAGTTCGACACCCTTCGGGAGTGAAAAACTGTTTTTT. Its translation is CASSSTPFGSEKLFF.

The V call is TRBV7-3, the J call TRBJ2-5; D is perhaps TRBD1 (6 bases). The J call may be mistaken, given a closer DNA end match to TRBJ2-7. Looked up from germline, CDR1 is SGHTA and CDR2 is FQGTGA. The CDR3 totals 16 residues. Here the CDR3 DNA reads TGTGCCAGCAGCTTAGCCGGGACATTGAGCTCCTACGAGCAGTACTTC. Amino acid sequence: CASSLAGTLSSYEQYF.

The chain uses TRBV9 and TRBJ1-2; D perhaps matches TRBD1 (6 bases). Trimming cost V 0 bases and J 4 bases, with 16 bases left between them. This CDR3 is 16 amino acids long. From germline, CDR1 is SGDLS and CDR2 YYNGEE. DNA for the CDR3: TGTGCCAGCAGCGTAGGGTGGGACATAACGGGCTATGGCTACACCTTC. Translating gives CASSVGWDITGYGYTF.

CDR3 region: CAISEAGGEKLFF. CDR3 DNA: TGTGCCATCAGTGAGGCCGGAGGTGAAAAACTGTTTTTT. The chain recombines TRBV10-3 with TRBJ1-4; D gene ambiguous. The CDR3 extends over 13 amino acids. Per germline, CDR1 ENHRY and CDR2 SYGVKD. The V gene lost 2 bases and the J gene lost 7 bases, with 8 bases spanning the gap.

This chain connects TRBV5-1 to TRBJ1-1, with a possible D match to TRBD1 (5 bases). The CDR3 has 16 residues. V lost 4 bases to trimming and J lost 1 base, with 17 bases between them. The germline V gene encodes CDR1 SGHRS and CDR2 YFSETQ. The CDR3 here is CASSTRGLLQNTEAFF. In DNA, the CDR3 is TGCGCCAGCAGCACCCGGGGACTGCTACAGAACACTGAAGCTTTCTTT.

The chain uses TRBV6-5 and TRBJ2-1, with a tentative D call TRBD2 (5 bases). Germline loops: CDR1 MNHEY, CDR2 SVGAGI. The V end lost 4 bases, the J end lost 1 base, and 11 bases lay between the germline ends. The CDR3 length is 15 residues. This CDR3 is CASSSLVLSYNEQFF. In DNA form, the CDR3 reads TGTGCCAGCAGTTCACTAGTATTGTCCTACAATGAGCAGTTCTTC.

This clone was found once. V usage is TRBV13 and J usage is TRBJ1-1; D remains unclear. The germline V gene has CDR1 PRHDT and CDR2 FYEKMQ (reference sequence). The CDR3 sequence is 13 residues long. V lost 5 bases, J lost 2 bases, and 9 bases lay in between. The CDR3 nucleotides read TGTGCCAGCAGCCGGGTCCCAAACACTGAAGCTTTCTTT. Protein product: CASSRVPNTEAFF.

The chain links TRBV7-2 to TRBJ2-5; weak D call: TRBD1 (5 bases). This CDR3 region has 14 residues. Germline V lookup: CDR1 SGHTA, CDR2 FQGNSA. The germline V and J ends were trimmed by 2 bases and 5 bases, with 12 bases remaining between them. The CDR3 region is CASSLTGPGETQYF. The CDR3 DNA sequence: TGTGCCAGCAGCTTAACAGGTCCAGGGGAGACCCAGTACTTC.

The J gene is TRBJ2-7, the V gene TRBV4-1; tentatively, D is TRBD2 (6 bases). Germline V CDR1 and CDR2: MGHRA, YSYEKL. V was cut by 3 bases and J by 0 bases, with 12 bases left in between. The CDR3 is 15 amino acids. The DNA for the CDR3 is TGCGCCAGCAGCCAGCTAGCGTTAAGCTCCTACGAGCAGTACTTC. Protein sequence: CASSQLALSSYEQYF.

This chain links TRBV7-6 with TRBJ1-1; perhaps TRBD1 as D (5 bases). V lost 3 bases and J lost 3, with 8 bases in between. The CDR3 is 13 residues long. The germline V gene has CDR1 SGHVS and CDR2 FNYEAQ. Written as DNA, the CDR3 is TGTGCCAGCAGCTTCGGCAGGGACACTGAAGCTTTCTTT. It is translated as CASSFGRDTEAFF.

The chain is built from TRBV7-8 and TRBJ2-7; the match to TRBD2 covers 7 bases. J gave up 6 bases and V 0 bases, and 2 bases lay outside the gene matches. Germline CDR1 SGHVS, CDR2 FQNEAQ. The CDR3 covers 13 residues. The CDR3 DNA reads as TGTGCCAGCAGCTTAGCCGGGAGGCGCGAGCAGTACTTC. Translating gives CASSLAGRREQYF. Using reference TRBV7-8 and TRBJ2-7 for the parts outside the CDR3, the full variable domain is GAGVSQSPRYKVAKRGQDVALRCDPISGHVSLFWYQQALGQGPEFLTYFQNEAQLDKSGLPSDRFFAERPEGSVSTLKIQRTQQEDSAVYLCASSLAGRREQYFGPGTRLTVT.

V is TRBV29-1 and J is TRBJ2-7; 9 bases agree with TRBD2. Germline values: CDR1 SQVTM, CDR2 ANQGSEA. The CDR3 has 13 residues. V was clipped by 7 bases and J by 2 bases; unmatched bases: 6. CDR3 protein: CSAGSGGAYEQYF. The CDR3, as DNA: TGCAGCGCCGGTAGCGGGGGAGCCTACGAGCAGTACTTC.

In its sample, this clone was seen a few times. The rearrangement uses TRBV6-5 and TRBJ1-2; a possible D gene is TRBD1 (5 bases). This CDR3 region has 13 residues. Trimming removed 5 bases at V and 2 bases at J, with 9 bases between. The germline V gene has CDR1 MNHEY and CDR2 SVGAGI. CDR3 sequence (DNA): TGTGCCAGCAGTCCCCCAGGGAACTATGGCTACACCTTC. Translation gives CASSPPGNYGYTF.

The chain couples TRBV5-4 to TRBJ2-1, with TRBD2 matching over 12 bases. V gave up 2 bases and J gave up 6 bases; unmatched junction bases: 6. The CDR3 spans 16 residues. Germline CDR1 is SGHNT and CDR2 is YYREEE (reference sequence). The CDR3 region is CASSFPTSGRSNEQFF. The CDR3 DNA sequence: TGTGCCAGCAGCTTCCCCACTAGCGGGAGGAGCAATGAGCAGTTCTTC.